Given below is one T cell receptor beta chain in context. The data belong to a study of tumor-infiltrating lymphocytes in primary liver carcinoma. It was from 20-30 mg of unsorted bulk tissue that RNA and DNA were co-extracted. The patients carried chronic HBV infection and had received no treatment. Total RNA (around 510 ng) served as template for TCR beta cDNA synthesis primed by a constant-region primer. Construction of TCR beta libraries relied on three successive nested multiplex PCR rounds employing slightly modified ARM-PCR. A C-beta reverse primer and TRBV1-TRBV30 forward primers served in each of the first two PCR rounds, at ten to eleven cycles apiece. A single record per CDR3 protein comes from TCRdb applying MiXCR to the multiplex PCR reads. The sample holds fewer than 250,000 distinct CDR3 sequences, around four fifths seen once. The CDR3 loop spans 15 amino acids. Germline-derived CDR1 and CDR2 are SGHVS and FQNEAQ. Trimming left V 9 bases short and J 4 bases short, with 19 bases between.

This clonotype was sampled from a man in his forties with primary liver carcinoma and hepatitis B virus infection. The J gene is TRBJ2-1, the V gene TRBV7-8, with a tentative D call TRBD2 (6 bases). Source material: tumor tissue from primary liver carcinoma. The CDR3 nucleotides read TGTGCCAGGAGCCTTTCTGGCGGGGTGTACAATGAGCAGTTCTTC. Translation gives CARSLSGGVYNEQFF.